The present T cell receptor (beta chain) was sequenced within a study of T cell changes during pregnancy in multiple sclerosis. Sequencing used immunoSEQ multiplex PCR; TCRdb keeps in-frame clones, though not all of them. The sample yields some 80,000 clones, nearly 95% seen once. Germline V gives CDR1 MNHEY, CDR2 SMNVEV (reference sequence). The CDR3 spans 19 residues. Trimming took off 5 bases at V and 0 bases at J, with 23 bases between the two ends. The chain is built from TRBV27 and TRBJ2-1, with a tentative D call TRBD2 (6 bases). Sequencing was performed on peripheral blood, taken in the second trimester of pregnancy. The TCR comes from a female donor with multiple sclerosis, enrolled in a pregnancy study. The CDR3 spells CASSANRLPGLPSYNEQFF. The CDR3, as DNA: TGTGCCAGCAGTGCAAACAGACTACCGGGACTTCCCTCCTACAATGAGCAGTTCTTC.